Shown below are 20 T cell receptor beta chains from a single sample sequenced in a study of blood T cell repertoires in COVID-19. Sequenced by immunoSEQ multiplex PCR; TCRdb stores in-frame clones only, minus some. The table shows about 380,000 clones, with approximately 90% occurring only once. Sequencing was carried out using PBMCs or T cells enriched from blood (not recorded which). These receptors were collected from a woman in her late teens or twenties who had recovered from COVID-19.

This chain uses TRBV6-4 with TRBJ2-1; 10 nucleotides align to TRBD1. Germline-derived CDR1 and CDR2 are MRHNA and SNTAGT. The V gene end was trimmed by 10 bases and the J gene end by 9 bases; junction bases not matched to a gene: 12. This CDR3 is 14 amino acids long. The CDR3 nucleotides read TGTGCCACACAGATAGAGACAGGGGGCGGTGAGCAGTTCTTC. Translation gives CATQIETGGGEQFF.

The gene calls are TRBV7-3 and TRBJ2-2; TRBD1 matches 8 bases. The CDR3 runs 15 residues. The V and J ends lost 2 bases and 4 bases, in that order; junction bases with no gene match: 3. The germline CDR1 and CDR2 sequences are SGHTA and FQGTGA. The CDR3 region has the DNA TGTGCCAGCAGCTTATTACAGGGGGGCACCGGGGAGCTGTTTTTT. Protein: CASSLLQGGTGELFF.

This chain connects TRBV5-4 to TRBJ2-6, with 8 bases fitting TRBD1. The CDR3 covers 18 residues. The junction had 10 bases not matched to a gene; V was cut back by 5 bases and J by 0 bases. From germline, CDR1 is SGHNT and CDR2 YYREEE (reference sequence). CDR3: CASSFRQGKASGANVLTF. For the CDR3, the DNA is TGTGCCAGCAGTTTTAGACAGGGGAAGGCCTCTGGGGCCAACGTCCTGACTTTC.

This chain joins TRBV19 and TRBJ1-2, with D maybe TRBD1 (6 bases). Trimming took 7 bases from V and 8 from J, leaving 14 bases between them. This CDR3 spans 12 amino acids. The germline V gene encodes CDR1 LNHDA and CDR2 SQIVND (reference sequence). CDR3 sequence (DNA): TGTGCCAGTACTACAGGGACGTGGGGCTACACCTTC. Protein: CASTTGTWGYTF.

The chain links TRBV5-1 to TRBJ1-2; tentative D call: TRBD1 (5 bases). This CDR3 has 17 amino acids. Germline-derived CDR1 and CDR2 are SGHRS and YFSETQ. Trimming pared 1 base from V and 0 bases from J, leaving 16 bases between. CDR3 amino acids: CASSLFSGQGANYGYTF. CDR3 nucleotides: TGCGCCAGCAGCTTGTTCTCTGGGCAGGGCGCTAACTATGGCTACACCTTC.

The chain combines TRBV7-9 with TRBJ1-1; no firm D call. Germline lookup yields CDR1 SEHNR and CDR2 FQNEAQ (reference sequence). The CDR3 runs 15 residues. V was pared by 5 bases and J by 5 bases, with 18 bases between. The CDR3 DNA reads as TGTGCCAGCAGCCCGAATTTAGGAGGGTGGACTGAAGCTTTCTTT. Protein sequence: CASSPNLGGWTEAFF.

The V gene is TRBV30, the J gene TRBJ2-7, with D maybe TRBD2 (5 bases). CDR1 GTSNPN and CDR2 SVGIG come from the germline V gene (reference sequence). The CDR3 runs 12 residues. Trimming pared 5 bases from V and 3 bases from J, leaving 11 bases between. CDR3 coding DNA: TGTGCCTGGGCGCGAGGGTTCTACGAGCAGTACTTC. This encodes CAWARGFYEQYF.

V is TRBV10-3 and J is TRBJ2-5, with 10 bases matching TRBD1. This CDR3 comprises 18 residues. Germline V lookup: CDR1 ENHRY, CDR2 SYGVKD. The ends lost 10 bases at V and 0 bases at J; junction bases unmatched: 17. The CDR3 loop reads CATRQGAGRGAYQETQYF. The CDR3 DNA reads TGTGCCACCCGACAGGGGGCAGGGCGGGGGGCCTACCAAGAGACCCAGTACTTC.

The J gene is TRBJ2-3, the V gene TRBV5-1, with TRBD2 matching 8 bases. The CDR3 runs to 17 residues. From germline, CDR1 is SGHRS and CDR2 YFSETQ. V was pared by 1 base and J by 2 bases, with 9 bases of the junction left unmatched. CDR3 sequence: CASSLILQRGPTDTQYF. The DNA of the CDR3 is TGCGCCAGCAGCTTGATACTTCAGCGGGGGCCCACAGATACGCAGTATTTT.

The CDR3: CASSPPGEGTKDGQPQHF. CDR3 bases: TGCGCCAGCAGCCCTCCCGGGGAGGGGACAAAAGATGGACAGCCCCAGCATTTT. This chain uses TRBV5-1 with TRBJ1-5; a weak D match, TRBD1 (6 bases). The length of the CDR3 is 18 residues. CDR1 and CDR2 (germline): SGHRS, YFSETQ. V lost 4 bases, J lost 7 bases, and 27 bases lay in between. The full variable domain, its missing parts supplied by reference TRBV5-1 and TRBJ1-5, is KAGVTQTPRYLIKTRGQQVTLSCSPISGHRSVSWYQQTPGQGLQFLFEYFSETQRNKGNFPGRFSGRQFSNSRSEMNVSTLELGDSALYLCASSPPGEGTKDGQPQHFGDGTRLSIL.

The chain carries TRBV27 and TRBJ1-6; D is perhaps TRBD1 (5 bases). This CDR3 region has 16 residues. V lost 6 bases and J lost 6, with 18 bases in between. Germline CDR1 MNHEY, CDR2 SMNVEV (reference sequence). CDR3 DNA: TGTGCCAGCAGCCGAACGCTCAGGGTGAGTAATTCACCCCTCCACTTT. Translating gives CASSRTLRVSNSPLHF.

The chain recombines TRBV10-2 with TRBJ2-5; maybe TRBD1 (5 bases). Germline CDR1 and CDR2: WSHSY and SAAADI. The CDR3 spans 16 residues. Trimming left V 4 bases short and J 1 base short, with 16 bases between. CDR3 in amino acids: CASSGVPFDSQETQYF. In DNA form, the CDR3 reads TGCGCCAGCAGTGGTGTCCCATTCGACAGCCAAGAGACCCAGTACTTC.

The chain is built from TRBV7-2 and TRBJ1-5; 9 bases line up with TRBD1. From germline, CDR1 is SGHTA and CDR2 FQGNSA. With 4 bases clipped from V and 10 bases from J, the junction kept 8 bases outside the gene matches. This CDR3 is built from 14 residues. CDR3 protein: CASSSRDRVTPQHF. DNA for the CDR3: TGTGCCAGCAGCTCCCGGGACAGGGTTACTCCCCAGCATTTT.

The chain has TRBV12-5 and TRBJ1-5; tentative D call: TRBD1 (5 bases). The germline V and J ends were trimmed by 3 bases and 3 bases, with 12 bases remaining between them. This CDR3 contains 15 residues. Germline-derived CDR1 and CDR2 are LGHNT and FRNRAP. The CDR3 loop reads CASGFYGGANQPQHF. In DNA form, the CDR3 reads TGTGCTAGTGGTTTTTATGGAGGGGCCAATCAGCCCCAGCATTTT.

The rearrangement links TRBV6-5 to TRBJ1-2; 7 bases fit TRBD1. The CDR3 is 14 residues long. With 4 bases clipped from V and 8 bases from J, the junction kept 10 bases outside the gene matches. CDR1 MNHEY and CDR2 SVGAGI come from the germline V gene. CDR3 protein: CASSFLHRGEGYTF. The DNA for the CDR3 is TGTGCCAGCAGTTTTCTCCACAGGGGAGAAGGCTACACCTTC.

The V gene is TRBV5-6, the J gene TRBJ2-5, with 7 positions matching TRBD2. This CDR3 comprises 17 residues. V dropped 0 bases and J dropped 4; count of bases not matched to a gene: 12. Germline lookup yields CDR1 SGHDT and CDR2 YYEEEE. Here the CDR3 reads CASSLAGLGLAVETQYF. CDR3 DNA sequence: TGTGCCAGCAGCTTGGCTGGATTGGGGCTAGCGGTAGAGACCCAGTACTTC.

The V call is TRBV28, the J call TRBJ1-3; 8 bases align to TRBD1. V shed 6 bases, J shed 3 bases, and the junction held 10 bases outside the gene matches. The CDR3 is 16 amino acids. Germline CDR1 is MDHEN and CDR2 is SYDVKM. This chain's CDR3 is CASRPTGGGGGNTIYF. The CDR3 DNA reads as TGTGCCAGCAGGCCTACAGGGGGAGGGGGTGGAAACACCATATATTTT.

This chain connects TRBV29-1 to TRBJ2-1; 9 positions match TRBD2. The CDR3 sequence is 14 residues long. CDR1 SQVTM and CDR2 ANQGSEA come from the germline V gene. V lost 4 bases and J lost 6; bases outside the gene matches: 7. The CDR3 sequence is CSVGGRGGSNEQFF. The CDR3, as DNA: TGCAGCGTTGGTGGGCGGGGGGGAAGCAATGAGCAGTTCTTC.

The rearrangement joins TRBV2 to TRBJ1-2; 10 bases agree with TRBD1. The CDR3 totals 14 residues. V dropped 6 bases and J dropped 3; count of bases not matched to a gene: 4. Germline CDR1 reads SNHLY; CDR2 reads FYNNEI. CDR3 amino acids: CASSRTGGYYGYTF. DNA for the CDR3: TGTGCCAGCAGCCGGACAGGGGGATACTATGGCTACACCTTC. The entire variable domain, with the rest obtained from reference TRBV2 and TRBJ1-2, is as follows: EPEVTQTPSHQVTQMGQEVILRCVPISNHLYFYWYRQILGQKVEFLVSFYNNEISEKSEIFDDQFSVERPDGSNFTLKIRSTKLEDSAMYFCASSRTGGYYGYTFGSGTRLTVV.

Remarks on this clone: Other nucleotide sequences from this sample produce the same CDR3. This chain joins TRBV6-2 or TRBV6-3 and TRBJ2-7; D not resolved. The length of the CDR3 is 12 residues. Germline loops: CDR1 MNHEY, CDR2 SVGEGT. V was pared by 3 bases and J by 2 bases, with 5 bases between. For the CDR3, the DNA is TGTGCCAGCAGTTATTCTACCTACGAGCAGTACTTC. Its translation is CASSYSTYEQYF.